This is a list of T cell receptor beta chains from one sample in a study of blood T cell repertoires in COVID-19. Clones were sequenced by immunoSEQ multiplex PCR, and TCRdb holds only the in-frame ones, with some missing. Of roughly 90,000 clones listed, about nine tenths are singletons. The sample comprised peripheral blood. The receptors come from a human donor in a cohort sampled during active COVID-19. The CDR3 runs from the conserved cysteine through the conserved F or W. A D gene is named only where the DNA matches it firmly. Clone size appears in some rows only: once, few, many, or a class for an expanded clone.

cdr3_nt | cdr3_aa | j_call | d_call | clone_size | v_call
TGTGCCAGCAGCTCTCGGCCCAGCGGGGTCGAGACCCAGTACTTC | CASSSRPSGVETQYF | TRBJ2-5 | TRBD2 | - | TRBV7-3
TGTGCCAGCTCACCCCGCGACAGGGGGCCGGGCACTGAAGCTTTCTTT | CASSPRDRGPGTEAFF | TRBJ1-1 | TRBD1 | - | TRBV18
TGTGCCAGCAGGCAGGCCTCCTACGAGCAGTACTTC | CASRQASYEQYF | TRBJ2-7 | - | - | TRBV28
TGTGCCAGCATCTTCAGGATCCAGGGGGAGACCCAGTACTTC | CASIFRIQGETQYF | TRBJ2-5 | - | - | TRBV6-7
TGTGCCAGCACCCTAGGGGGGGAGTGGCAGCCCCAGCATTTT | CASTLGGEWQPQHF | TRBJ1-5 | - | - | TRBV28
TGTGCCAGCTCACCCCCCGAGGTCCCCCGATCAAGCACCTTC | CASSPPEVPRSSTF | TRBJ1-2 | - | - | TRBV18
TGCGCCAGCAGCTCCGAGTCATTCTCTGGAAACACCATATATTTT | CASSSESFSGNTIYF | TRBJ1-3 | - | - | TRBV10-1
TGTGCCAGCAGCCTACAGGGGATCCACGAGCAGTACTTC | CASSLQGIHEQYF | TRBJ2-7 | TRBD1 | - | TRBV14
TGTGCCAGCAGTACAGGGAGCCATAATTCACCCCTCCACTTT | CASSTGSHNSPLHF | TRBJ1-6 | - | once | TRBV6-5
TGTGCCAGTAGTGATGACAGGGGGAACACTGAAGCTTTCTTT | CASSDDRGNTEAFF | TRBJ1-1 | TRBD1 | - | TRBV19
TGTGCCAGCAGCCTTTCGAGCGGGAGGGCCAGGGACACCGGGGAGCTGTTTTTT | CASSLSSGRARDTGELFF | TRBJ2-2 | TRBD2 | - | TRBV5-4
TGTGCCAGCTGCGCACCGGGACAGATTATAACCTCTGGAAACACCATATATTTT | CASCAPGQIITSGNTIYF | TRBJ1-3 | TRBD1 | - | TRBV28
TGTGCCAGCAGCGGACGTAAAGGGGTCGTTGAAAAACTGTTTTTT | CASSGRKGVVEKLFF | TRBJ1-4 | - | - | TRBV28
TGTGCCAGCAACCTGGGTGACAGTGAAGCTTTCTTT | CASNLGDSEAFF | TRBJ1-1 | - | - | TRBV28
TGTGCCAGCAGCCAATCGGACAGAAACACCGGGGAGCTGTTTTTT | CASSQSDRNTGELFF | TRBJ2-2 | - | - | TRBV3-1/TRBV3-2
TGCGCCAGCAGCCGCGGACAGGAATCATCAAATAGGAATCAGCCCCAGCATTTT | CASSRGQESSNRNQPQHF | TRBJ1-5 | TRBD1 | - | TRBV4-1
TGTGCCTGGAATAGAGAGGCTCGGAACGAAAAACTGTTTTTT | CAWNREARNEKLFF | TRBJ1-4 | - | - | TRBV30
TGTGCCAGCAGTTTTGGACTAGCAGAGTGGGAGACCCAGTACTTC | CASSFGLAEWETQYF | TRBJ2-5 | TRBD2 | - | TRBV28
TGCAGCGTTGAACCGACAGCTGACAATGAGCAGTTCTTC | CSVEPTADNEQFF | TRBJ2-1 | - | - | TRBV29-1
- | CASSMIRARGTDTQYF | TRBJ2-3 | - | once | TRBV19
TGTGCCAGCAGCCCAGGGGGGACCATCACCTACGAGCAGTACTTC | CASSPGGTITYEQYF | TRBJ2-7 | - | - | TRBV11-2
TGTGCCAGCAGTGAAGGACAGGGTTATGGCTACACCTTC | CASSEGQGYGYTF | TRBJ1-2 | TRBD1 | - | TRBV6-1